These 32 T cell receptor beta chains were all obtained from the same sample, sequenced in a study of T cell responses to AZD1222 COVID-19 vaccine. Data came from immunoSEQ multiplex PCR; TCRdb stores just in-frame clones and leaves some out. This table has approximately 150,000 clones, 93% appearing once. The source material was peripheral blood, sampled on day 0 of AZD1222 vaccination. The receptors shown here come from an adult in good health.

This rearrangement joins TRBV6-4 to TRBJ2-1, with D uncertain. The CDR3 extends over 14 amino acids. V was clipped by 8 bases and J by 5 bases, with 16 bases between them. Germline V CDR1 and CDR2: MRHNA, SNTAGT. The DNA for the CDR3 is TGTGCCAGCGCAGTGGCTAGTTCTAACAATGAGCAGTTCTTC. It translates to CASAVASSNNEQFF.

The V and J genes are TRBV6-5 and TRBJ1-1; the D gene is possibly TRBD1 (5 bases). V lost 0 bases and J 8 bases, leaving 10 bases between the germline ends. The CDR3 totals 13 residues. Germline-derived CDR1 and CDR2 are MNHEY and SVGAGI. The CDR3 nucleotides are TGTGCCAGCAGTTACTCTACGGGGCAGGAAGCTTTCTTT. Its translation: CASSYSTGQEAFF.

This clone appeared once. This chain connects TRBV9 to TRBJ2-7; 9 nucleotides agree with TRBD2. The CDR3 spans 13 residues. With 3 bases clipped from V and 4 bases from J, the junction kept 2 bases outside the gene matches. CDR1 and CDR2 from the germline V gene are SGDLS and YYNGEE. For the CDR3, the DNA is TGTGCCAGCAGCGGTAGCGGGAGTTACGAGCAGTACTTC. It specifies CASSGSGSYEQYF.

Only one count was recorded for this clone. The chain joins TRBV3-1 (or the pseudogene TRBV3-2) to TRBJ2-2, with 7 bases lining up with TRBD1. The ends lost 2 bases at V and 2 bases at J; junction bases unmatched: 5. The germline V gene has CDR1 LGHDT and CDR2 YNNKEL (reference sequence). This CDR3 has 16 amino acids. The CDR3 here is CASSQQRGLNTGELFF. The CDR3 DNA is TGTGCCAGCAGCCAACAGAGGGGGCTTAACACCGGGGAGCTGTTTTTT.

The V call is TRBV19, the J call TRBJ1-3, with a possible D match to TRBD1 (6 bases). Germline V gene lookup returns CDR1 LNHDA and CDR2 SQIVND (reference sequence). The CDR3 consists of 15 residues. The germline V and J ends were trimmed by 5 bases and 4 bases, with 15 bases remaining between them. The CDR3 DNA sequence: TGTGCCAGTAGTGTCCTCGGACAGTACGGAAACACCATATATTTT. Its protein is CASSVLGQYGNTIYF.

The CDR3 region is CAITWGATYEQFF. In DNA, the CDR3 is TGTGCCATCACCTGGGGGGCCACCTATGAGCAGTTCTTC. The rearrangement joins TRBV12-3 or TRBV12-4 to TRBJ2-1; the D gene could be TRBD1 or TRBD2 (6 bases each). The V gene lost 10 bases and the J gene lost 8 bases, with 18 bases spanning the gap. This CDR3 is built from 13 residues.

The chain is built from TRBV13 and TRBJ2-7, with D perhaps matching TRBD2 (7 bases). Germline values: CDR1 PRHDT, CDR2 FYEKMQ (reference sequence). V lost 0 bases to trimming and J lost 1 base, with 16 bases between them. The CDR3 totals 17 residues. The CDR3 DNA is TGTGCCAGCAGCTTAGGCTTGAGGGGGGGCCTATCCTACGAGCAGTACTTC. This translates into CASSLGLRGGLSYEQYF.

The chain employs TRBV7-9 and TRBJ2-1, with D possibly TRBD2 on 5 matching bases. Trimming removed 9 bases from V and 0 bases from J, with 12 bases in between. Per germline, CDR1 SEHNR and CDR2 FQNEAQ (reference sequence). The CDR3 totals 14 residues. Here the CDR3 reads CASTRGSSYNEQFF. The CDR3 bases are TGTGCCAGTACCCGTGGGAGCTCCTACAATGAGCAGTTCTTC.

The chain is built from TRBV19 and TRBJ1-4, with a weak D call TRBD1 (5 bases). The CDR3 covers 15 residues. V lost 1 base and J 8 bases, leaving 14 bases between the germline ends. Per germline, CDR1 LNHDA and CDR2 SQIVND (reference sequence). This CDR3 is CASSIVGHPSEKLFF. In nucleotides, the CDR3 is TGTGCCAGTAGTATAGTAGGACACCCAAGCGAAAAACTGTTTTTT.

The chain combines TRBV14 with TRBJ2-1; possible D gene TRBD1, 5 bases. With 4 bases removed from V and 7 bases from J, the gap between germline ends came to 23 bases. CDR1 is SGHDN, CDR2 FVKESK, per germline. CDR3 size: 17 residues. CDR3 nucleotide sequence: TGTGCCAGCAGCCGATACAGTACAGGTCGTCGCTTAAATGAGCAGTTCTTC. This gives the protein CASSRYSTGRRLNEQFF.

CDR3 DNA sequence: TGCAGCGTTGAAACGGGGAACACTGAAGCTTTCTTT. This codes for CSVETGNTEAFF. The V and J genes are TRBV29-1 and TRBJ1-1; no definite D call. Germline CDR1 SQVTM, CDR2 ANQGSEA. The CDR3 contains 12 residues. V shed 2 bases and J shed 1 base, with 5 bases lying between them.

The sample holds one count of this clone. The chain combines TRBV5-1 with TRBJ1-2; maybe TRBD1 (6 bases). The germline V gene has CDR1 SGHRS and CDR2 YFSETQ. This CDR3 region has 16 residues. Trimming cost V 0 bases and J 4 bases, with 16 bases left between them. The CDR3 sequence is CASSLDGGGSGYGYTF. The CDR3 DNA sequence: TGCGCCAGCAGCTTGGATGGAGGGGGGAGCGGCTATGGCTACACCTTC.

CDR3 in DNA: TGTGCCAGCAGCTTTGGGACGGGGGTTGTCTTGGAACGGAGTACTGAAGCTTTCTTT. This encodes CASSFGTGVVLERSTEAFF. The gene calls are TRBV7-3 and TRBJ1-1; possible D gene TRBD1, 5 bases. The CDR3 covers 19 residues. With 3 bases removed from V and 5 bases from J, the gap between germline ends came to 28 bases. Germline V CDR1 and CDR2: SGHTA, FQGTGA.

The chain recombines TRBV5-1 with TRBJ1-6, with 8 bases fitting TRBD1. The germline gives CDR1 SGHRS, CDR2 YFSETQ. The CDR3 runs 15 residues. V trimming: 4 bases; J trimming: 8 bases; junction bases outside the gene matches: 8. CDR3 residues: CASSETGAMDSPLHF. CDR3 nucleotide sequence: TGCGCCAGCAGCGAGACAGGGGCGATGGATTCACCCCTCCACTTT.

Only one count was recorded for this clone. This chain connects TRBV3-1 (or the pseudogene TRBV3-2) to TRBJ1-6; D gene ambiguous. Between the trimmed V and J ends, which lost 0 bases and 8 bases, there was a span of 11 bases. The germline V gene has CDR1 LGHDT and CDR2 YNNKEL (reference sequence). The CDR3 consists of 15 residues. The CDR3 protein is CASSQDAREYSPLHF. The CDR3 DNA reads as TGTGCCAGCAGCCAAGACGCACGGGAATATTCACCCCTCCACTTT.

Here the CDR3 DNA reads TGTGCCAGCGCTGGACAGGGCTACGAGCAGTACTTC. Protein: CASAGQGYEQYF. This chain connects TRBV6-5 to TRBJ2-7; TRBD1 aligns across 8 bases. The CDR3 extends over 12 amino acids. V lost 8 bases to trimming and J lost 3 bases; unmatched junction nucleotides: 3. Looked up from germline, CDR1 is MNHEY and CDR2 is SVGAGI.

The CDR3 loop is CASSAYNEQFF. In nucleotides, the CDR3 is TGTGCCAGCAGCGCATACAATGAGCAGTTCTTC. The chain is built from TRBV7-2 and TRBJ2-1; D unclear. From germline, CDR1 is SGHTA and CDR2 FQGNSA. This CDR3 is built from 11 residues. V lost 5 bases and J 4 bases, leaving 3 bases between the germline ends.

The CDR3 protein is CAWSVLGNRDQPQHF. Here the CDR3 DNA reads TGTGCCTGGAGTGTACTCGGAAACAGAGATCAGCCCCAGCATTTT. This chain joins TRBV30 and TRBJ1-5; D remains ambiguous. This CDR3 comprises 15 residues. The V gene lost 0 bases and the J gene lost 5 bases, with 14 bases spanning the gap. CDR1 is GTSNPN, CDR2 SVGIG, per germline (reference sequence). Based on the CDR3 plus reference TRBV30 and TRBJ1-5, the full variable domain is SQTIHQWPATLVQPVGSPLSLECTVEGTSNPNLYWYRQAAGRGLQLLFYSVGIGQISSEVPQNLSASRPQDRQFILSSKKLLLSDSGFYLCAWSVLGNRDQPQHFGDGTRLSIL.

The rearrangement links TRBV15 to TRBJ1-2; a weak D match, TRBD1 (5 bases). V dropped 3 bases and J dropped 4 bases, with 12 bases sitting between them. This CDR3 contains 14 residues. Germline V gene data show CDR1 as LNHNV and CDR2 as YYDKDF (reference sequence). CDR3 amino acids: CATSRRDGIYGYTF. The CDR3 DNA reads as TGTGCCACCAGCAGGCGGGACGGGATCTATGGCTACACCTTC.

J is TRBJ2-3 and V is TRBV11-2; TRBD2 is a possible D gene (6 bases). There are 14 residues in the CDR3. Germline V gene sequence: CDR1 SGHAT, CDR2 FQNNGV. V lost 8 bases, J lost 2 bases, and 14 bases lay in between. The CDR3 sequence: CASLARGITDTQYF. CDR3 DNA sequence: TGTGCCAGCCTCGCTCGGGGGATCACAGATACGCAGTATTTT.

The CDR3 reads CASSDSGGLNRQYF. Here the CDR3 DNA reads TGTGCCAGCAGCGATAGCGGGGGGCTCAATAGGCAGTATTTT. The J gene is TRBJ2-3, the V gene TRBV9; 10 bases agree with TRBD2. CDR1 SGDLS and CDR2 YYNGEE come from the germline V gene. The CDR3 spans 14 residues. Germline trimming cut 3 bases from V and 11 bases from J; bases unmatched to any gene: 9.

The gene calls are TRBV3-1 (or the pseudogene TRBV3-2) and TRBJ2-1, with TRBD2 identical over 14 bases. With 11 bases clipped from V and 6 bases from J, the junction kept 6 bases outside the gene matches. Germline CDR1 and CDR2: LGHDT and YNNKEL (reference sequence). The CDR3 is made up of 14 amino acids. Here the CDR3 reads CASSGTSGGNEQFF. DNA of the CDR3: TGTGCCTCCTCCGGGACTAGCGGGGGCAATGAGCAGTTCTTC.

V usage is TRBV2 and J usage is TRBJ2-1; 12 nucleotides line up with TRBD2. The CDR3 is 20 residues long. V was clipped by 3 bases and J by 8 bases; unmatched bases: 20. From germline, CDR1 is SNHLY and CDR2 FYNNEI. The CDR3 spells CASSDPTETSGGPSGDEQFF. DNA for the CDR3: TGTGCCAGCAGTGATCCTACTGAGACTAGCGGGGGACCTTCGGGGGATGAGCAGTTCTTC.

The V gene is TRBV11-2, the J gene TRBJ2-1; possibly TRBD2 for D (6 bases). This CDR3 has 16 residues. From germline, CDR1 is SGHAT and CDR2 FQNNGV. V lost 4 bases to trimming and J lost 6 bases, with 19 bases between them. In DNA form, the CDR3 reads TGTGCCAGCAGCTGGTTTTCGGGCGGGGCCAGCAATGAGCAGTTCTTC. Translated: CASSWFSGGASNEQFF.

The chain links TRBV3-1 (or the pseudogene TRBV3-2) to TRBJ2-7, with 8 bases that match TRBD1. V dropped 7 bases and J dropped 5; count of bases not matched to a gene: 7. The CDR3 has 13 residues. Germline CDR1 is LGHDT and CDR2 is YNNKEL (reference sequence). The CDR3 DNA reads TGTGCCAGCACGTCCGCAGGGGGCCACGAGCAGTACTTC. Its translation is CASTSAGGHEQYF.

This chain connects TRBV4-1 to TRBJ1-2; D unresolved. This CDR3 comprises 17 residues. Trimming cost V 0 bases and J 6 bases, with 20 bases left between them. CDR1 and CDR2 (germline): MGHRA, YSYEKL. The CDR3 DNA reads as TGCGCCAGCAGCCAAGATGCCGGGGAAATCCTAAAGGATGGCTACACCTTC. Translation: CASSQDAGEILKDGYTF.

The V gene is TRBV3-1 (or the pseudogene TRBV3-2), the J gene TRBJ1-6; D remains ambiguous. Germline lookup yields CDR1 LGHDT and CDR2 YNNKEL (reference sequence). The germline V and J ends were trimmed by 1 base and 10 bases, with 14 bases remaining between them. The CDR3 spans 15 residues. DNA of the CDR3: TGTGCCAGCAGCCAAGCCCCTCGGTCACCGTCACCCCTCCACTTT. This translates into CASSQAPRSPSPLHF.

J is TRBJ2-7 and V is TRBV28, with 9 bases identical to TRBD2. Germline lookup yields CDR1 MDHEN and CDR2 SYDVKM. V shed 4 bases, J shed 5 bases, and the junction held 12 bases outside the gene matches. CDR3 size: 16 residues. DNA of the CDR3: TGTGCCAGCAGTTCTGGGCGGGAGGGCCAGAAAAACGAGCAGTACTTC. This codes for CASSSGREGQKNEQYF.

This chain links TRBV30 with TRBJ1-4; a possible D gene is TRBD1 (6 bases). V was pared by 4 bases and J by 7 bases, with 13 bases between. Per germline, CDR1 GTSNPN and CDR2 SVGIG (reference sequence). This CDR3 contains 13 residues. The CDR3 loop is CAWKRGGIEKLFF. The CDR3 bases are TGTGCCTGGAAAAGGGGGGGAATTGAAAAACTGTTTTTT.

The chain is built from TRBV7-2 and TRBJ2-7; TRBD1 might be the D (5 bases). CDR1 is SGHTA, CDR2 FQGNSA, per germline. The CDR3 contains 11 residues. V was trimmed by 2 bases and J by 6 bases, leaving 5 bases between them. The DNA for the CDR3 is TGTGCCAGCAGCTTAAGGGGCGAGCAGTACTTC. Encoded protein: CASSLRGEQYF.

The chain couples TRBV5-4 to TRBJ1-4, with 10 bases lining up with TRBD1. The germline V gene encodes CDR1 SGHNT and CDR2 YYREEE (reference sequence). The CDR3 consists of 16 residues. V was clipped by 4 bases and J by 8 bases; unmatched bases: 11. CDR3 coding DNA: TGTGCCAGCAGCCAATCCGGGACAGGGGACCTCGAAAAACTGTTTTTT. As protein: CASSQSGTGDLEKLFF.

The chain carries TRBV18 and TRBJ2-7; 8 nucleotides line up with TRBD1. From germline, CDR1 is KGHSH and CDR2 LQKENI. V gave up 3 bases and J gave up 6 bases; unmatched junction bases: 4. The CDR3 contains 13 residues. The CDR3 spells CASSPDRAGEQYF. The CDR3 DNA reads TGTGCCAGCTCACCGGACAGGGCCGGCGAGCAGTACTTC.